Each of the 31 T cell receptor beta chains below was sequenced from the same sample in a study of control samples from healthy donors and cancer patients. Method: immunoSEQ multiplex PCR; TCRdb's copy keeps in-frame clones and lacks some. This table has about 110,000 clones, 83% appearing once. The specimen was blood. These receptors were obtained from a woman aged 50 to 65 in good health.

The sample holds one count of this clone. The CDR3 region is CASSDPRAEAFF. The CDR3 DNA sequence: TGTGCCAGCAGTGACCCCCGCGCTGAAGCTTTCTTT. V is TRBV6-4 and J is TRBJ1-1, with unresolved D. Trimming cost V 2 bases and J 6 bases, with 7 bases left between them. Germline CDR1 reads MRHNA; CDR2 reads SNTAGT. This CDR3 has 12 residues.

The gene calls are TRBV5-1 and TRBJ2-7; a weak D match, TRBD1 (5 bases). The CDR3 loop spans 13 amino acids. V lost 4 bases to trimming and J lost 3 bases, with 11 bases between them. Germline values: CDR1 SGHRS, CDR2 YFSETQ. CDR3 DNA sequence: TGCGCCAGCAGCGCGACAGCGATCTACGAGCAGTACTTC. This translates into CASSATAIYEQYF.

The V gene is TRBV6-5, the J gene TRBJ2-3; D is undetermined. V lost 7 bases, J lost 2 bases, and 10 bases lay in between. This CDR3 has 13 residues. Germline V CDR1 and CDR2: MNHEY, SVGAGI. DNA of the CDR3: TGTGCCAGCACTTTCATCTCCACAGATACGCAGTATTTT. Its translation: CASTFISTDTQYF.

Concerning this clone itself: This CDR3 is also generated by other DNA sequences in the sample. The chain carries TRBV12-3 or TRBV12-4 and TRBJ2-5, with D unclear. Trimming shortened V by 1 base and J by 5 bases, and 5 bases separated the two germline ends. The CDR3 is 12 residues long. The DNA of the CDR3 is TGTGCCAGCAGTTTAGAAGGGGAGACCCAGTACTTC. This translates into CASSLEGETQYF.

J is TRBJ1-4 and V is TRBV5-6; D gene uncertain. The V gene lost 0 bases and the J gene lost 8 bases, with 8 bases spanning the gap. Per the germline V gene, CDR1 is SGHDT and CDR2 is YYEEEE. CDR3 size: 13 residues. This chain's CDR3 is CASSLDQTEKLFF. DNA of the CDR3: TGTGCCAGCAGCTTGGACCAGACAGAAAAACTGTTTTTT.

The chain has TRBV4-3 and TRBJ2-7; 7 bases are shared with TRBD2. This CDR3 has 16 residues. CDR1 is LGHNA, CDR2 YSLEER, per germline. Germline trimming cut 1 base from V and 0 bases from J; bases unmatched to any gene: 6. The CDR3: CASSQGSGDLSYEQYF. The CDR3 region has the DNA TGCGCCAGCAGCCAAGGGAGCGGGGACCTCTCCTACGAGCAGTACTTC.

The chain couples TRBV4-2 to TRBJ2-6; 7 bases match TRBD1. The junction had 6 bases not matched to a gene; V was cut back by 1 base and J by 0 bases. The CDR3 sequence is 18 residues long. Germline loops: CDR1 LGHNA, CDR2 YNFKEQ. This chain's CDR3 is CASSQVRTGNSGANVLTF. In DNA form, the CDR3 reads TGTGCCAGCAGCCAAGTTCGGACAGGTAACTCTGGGGCCAACGTCCTGACTTTC.

V usage is TRBV30 and J usage is TRBJ2-1; 10 bases are a match to TRBD2. Trimming at V came to 5 bases and at J to 6 bases, leaving 13 bases not matched to a gene. Germline assignment: CDR1 GTSNPN and CDR2 SVGIG (reference sequence). CDR3 length: 16 residues. The CDR3 nucleotides read TGTGCCTGGGCTAGGTTACTAGCGGGAATTTCCAATGAGCAGTTCTTC. This gives the protein CAWARLLAGISNEQFF.

This clone was found a few times. The chain has TRBV19 and TRBJ1-3; 10 nucleotides match TRBD1. The CDR3 is 14 residues long. Per germline, CDR1 LNHDA and CDR2 SQIVND (reference sequence). With 9 bases clipped from V and 3 bases from J, the junction kept 5 bases outside the gene matches. The CDR3 is CASRQGAIGNTIYF. The CDR3 DNA is TGTGCCAGCCGACAGGGGGCAATTGGAAACACCATATATTTT.

The chain employs TRBV7-6 and TRBJ2-1, with TRBD2 as a possible D gene (6 bases). V lost 4 bases, J lost 0 bases, and 13 bases lay in between. Per the germline V gene, CDR1 is SGHVS and CDR2 is FNYEAQ. The CDR3 runs 16 residues. Here the CDR3 reads CASSSWVGGSYNEQFF. The CDR3 DNA reads TGTGCCAGCAGCTCCTGGGTCGGGGGCTCCTACAATGAGCAGTTCTTC.

This chain links TRBV27 with TRBJ2-2; D gene ambiguous. V lost 4 bases to trimming and J lost 6 bases, with 18 bases between them. This CDR3 comprises 16 residues. The germline V gene encodes CDR1 MNHEY and CDR2 SMNVEV (reference sequence). The CDR3 loop is CASSSSRPLRPGELFF. CDR3 coding DNA: TGTGCCAGCAGTTCGTCGCGCCCTTTGAGACCCGGGGAGCTGTTTTTT.

The chain links TRBV30 to TRBJ2-7, with 8 bases lining up with TRBD2. Trimming cost V 3 bases and J 2 bases; bases outside gene matches: 3. Germline CDR1 and CDR2: GTSNPN and SVGIG (reference sequence). This CDR3 spans 13 amino acids. The CDR3 region has the DNA TGTGCCTGGAGGAAGACTAGCGCCTACGAGCAGTACTTC. This codes for CAWRKTSAYEQYF.

This clone was seen a few times. The rearrangement uses TRBV6-5 and TRBJ1-1, with 7 bases matching TRBD1. Trimming cost V 8 bases and J 1 base; bases outside gene matches: 10. The germline gives CDR1 MNHEY, CDR2 SVGAGI. The CDR3 consists of 15 residues. The CDR3 region has the DNA TGTGCCAGCGGGCAGACCGGGACAGCGAACACTGAAGCTTTCTTT. As protein: CASGQTGTANTEAFF.

The V gene is TRBV9, the J gene TRBJ1-5; tentative D call: TRBD1 (5 bases). V lost 4 bases and J lost 4, with 18 bases in between. There are 16 residues in the CDR3. Per germline, CDR1 SGDLS and CDR2 YYNGEE. CDR3 DNA sequence: TGTGCCAGCAGCCCGGACGCGGGACGGGGGAATCAGCCCCAGCATTTT. Its translation is CASSPDAGRGNQPQHF.

The chain links TRBV7-8 to TRBJ1-3; 9 bases fit TRBD1. Trimming at V came to 4 bases and at J to 3 bases, leaving 13 bases not matched to a gene. The CDR3 consists of 18 residues. Germline V gene data show CDR1 as SGHVS and CDR2 as FQNEAQ. The CDR3 bases are TGTGCCAGCAGCTCCTACAGAGTTCCGGGACAGGGTGGAAACACCATATATTTT. The encoded protein is CASSSYRVPGQGGNTIYF.

The V and J genes are TRBV5-6 and TRBJ2-1; D gene ambiguous. The germline V gene encodes CDR1 SGHDT and CDR2 YYEEEE. The CDR3 length is 13 residues. V lost 0 bases and J 8 bases, leaving 9 bases between the germline ends. CDR3 coding DNA: TGTGCCAGCAGCTTGGCCTTAGGCTATGAGCAGTTCTTC. This sequence encodes CASSLALGYEQFF.

The chain links TRBV7-9 to TRBJ1-5; D not certain. The V end was cut by 3 bases, the J end by 2 bases, with 8 bases between. This CDR3 region has 14 residues. Germline CDR1 is SEHNR and CDR2 is FQNEAQ (reference sequence). The CDR3 sequence: CASSFGPGNQPQHF. The CDR3 region has the DNA TGTGCCAGCAGCTTCGGGCCCGGCAATCAGCCCCAGCATTTT.

The chain carries TRBV7-2 and TRBJ1-4, with 9 bases identical to TRBD1. V lost 5 bases and J lost 7; bases outside the gene matches: 8. The CDR3 has 15 residues. Germline lookup yields CDR1 SGHTA and CDR2 FQGNSA. The CDR3 nucleotides are TGTGCCAGCAGCGTAACAGGGGGCTTTGGTGAAAAACTGTTTTTT. It yields the protein CASSVTGGFGEKLFF.

This rearrangement joins TRBV6-2 or TRBV6-3 to TRBJ2-7; 10 nucleotides match TRBD2. Germline V gene data show CDR1 as MNHEY and CDR2 as SVGEGT. V trimming: 6 bases; J trimming: 5 bases; junction bases outside the gene matches: 13. The CDR3 runs to 16 residues. The CDR3 DNA is TGTGCCAGCAGCGCAAGCGGGAGGGTTTTGTGGAACGAGCAGTACTTC. Translation gives CASSASGRVLWNEQYF.

This clone showed up just a few times. The rearrangement uses TRBV2 and TRBJ1-3; D may be TRBD1 (5 bases). Germline values: CDR1 SNHLY, CDR2 FYNNEI. The CDR3 is made up of 16 amino acids. V gave up 2 bases and J gave up 0 bases, with 11 bases separating them. CDR3 protein: CASSERQPSSGNTIYF. In DNA, the CDR3 is TGTGCCAGCAGTGAAAGACAGCCGAGCTCTGGAAACACCATATATTTT.

The V and J genes are TRBV24-1 and TRBJ2-3; 14 nucleotides agree with TRBD2. Germline V gene sequence: CDR1 KGHDR, CDR2 SFDVKD. The V gene end was trimmed by 5 bases and the J gene end by 4 bases; junction bases not matched to a gene: 4. This CDR3 has 16 residues. The CDR3 DNA sequence: TGTGCCACCAGTGGACTAGCGGGAGGGAAATCAGATACGCAGTATTTT. Translation: CATSGLAGGKSDTQYF.

This sequence joins TRBV6-6 and TRBJ1-1; no clear D gene. CDR1 MNHNY and CDR2 SVGAGI come from the germline V gene (reference sequence). V dropped 7 bases and J dropped 10 bases, with 13 bases sitting between them. This CDR3 contains 11 residues. The CDR3 DNA follows: TGTGCCAGCATTGAGGGTGGAGTAGCTTTCTTT. Translating gives CASIEGGVAFF.

The CDR3 region has the DNA TGCAGCGTTTTGGGGGTCGGCACTGAAGCTTTCTTT. Translation gives CSVLGVGTEAFF. This chain links TRBV29-1 with TRBJ1-1, with D perhaps matching TRBD1 (5 bases). Germline CDR1 is SQVTM and CDR2 is ANQGSEA. The CDR3 runs 12 residues. The V end was cut by 5 bases, the J end by 4 bases, with 11 bases between.

The J gene is TRBJ1-6, the V gene TRBV5-4, with D uncertain. The CDR3 is 16 amino acids. Trimming removed 4 bases at V and 0 bases at J, with 11 bases between. Germline-derived CDR1 and CDR2 are SGHNT and YYREEE (reference sequence). This chain's CDR3 is CASSQALSSYNSPLHF. In DNA, the CDR3 is TGTGCCAGCAGCCAGGCACTGAGCTCCTATAATTCACCCCTCCACTTT.

The chain has TRBV5-6 and TRBJ2-1; TRBD1 aligns across 7 bases. The ends lost 2 bases at V and 7 bases at J; junction bases unmatched: 6. Germline assignment: CDR1 SGHDT and CDR2 YYEEEE. This CDR3 comprises 14 residues. CDR3 sequence (DNA): TGTGCCAGCAGCTTCGTACAGGGGTATAATGAGCAGTTCTTC. This translates into CASSFVQGYNEQFF.

J is TRBJ1-2 and V is TRBV30, with D possibly matching TRBD1 (5 bases). CDR1 GTSNPN and CDR2 SVGIG come from the germline V gene (reference sequence). The CDR3 loop spans 11 amino acids. With 5 bases removed from V and 11 bases from J, the gap between germline ends came to 15 bases. Here the CDR3 reads CAWAGTISYTF. DNA for the CDR3: TGTGCCTGGGCCGGGACGATTTCGTACACCTTC.

V gene TRBV5-1 combines with J gene TRBJ2-1; no firm D call. CDR1 and CDR2 (germline): SGHRS, YFSETQ. V was shortened by 5 bases and J by 8 bases, with 17 bases between the two germline ends. This CDR3 has 14 residues. The CDR3 nucleotides are TGCGCCAGCAGAACCCTGGACGGGTGGGATGAGCAGTTCTTC. This sequence encodes CASRTLDGWDEQFF.

This clone came up a few times. The chain couples TRBV3-1 (or the pseudogene TRBV3-2) to TRBJ2-5; D is unclear. Germline-derived CDR1 and CDR2 are LGHDT and YNNKEL (reference sequence). The CDR3 totals 13 residues. V was pared by 7 bases and J by 5 bases, with 14 bases between. The CDR3 loop is CASILGLSETQYF. The CDR3 DNA reads as TGTGCCAGCATCCTAGGCCTTTCGGAGACCCAGTACTTC.

This chain connects TRBV6-5 to TRBJ2-7; D is uncertain. Trimming left V 2 bases short and J 4 bases short, with 12 bases between. In germline, CDR1 is MNHEY, CDR2 SVGAGI. The CDR3 sequence is 14 residues long. The CDR3 here is CASSYRQSGYEQYF. The CDR3 DNA is TGTGCCAGCAGTTACAGGCAGTCCGGGTACGAGCAGTACTTC.

The chain has TRBV6-5 and TRBJ1-1; TRBD1 might be the D (6 bases). Germline lookup yields CDR1 MNHEY and CDR2 SVGAGI. CDR3 length: 13 amino acids. V was pared by 7 bases and J by 2 bases, with 11 bases between. The DNA for the CDR3 is TGTGCCAGCACGAGGGGGACAAACACTGAAGCTTTCTTT. Translated, it gives CASTRGTNTEAFF.

In its sample, this clone was seen a few times. V gene TRBV5-1 combines with J gene TRBJ1-1; a possible D gene is TRBD1 (5 bases). The CDR3 runs 15 residues. Looked up from germline, CDR1 is SGHRS and CDR2 is YFSETQ. Trimming shortened V by 1 base and J by 3 bases, and 13 bases separated the two germline ends. DNA for the CDR3: TGCGCCAGCAGCTTGACGGGCATCAGGGACACTGAAGCTTTCTTT. Protein sequence: CASSLTGIRDTEAFF. Full variable domain (remainder filled in from reference TRBV5-1 and TRBJ1-1): KAGVTQTPRYLIKTRGQQVTLSCSPISGHRSVSWYQQTPGQGLQFLFEYFSETQRNKGNFPGRFSGRQFSNSRSEMNVSTLELGDSALYLCASSLTGIRDTEAFFGQGTRLTVV.